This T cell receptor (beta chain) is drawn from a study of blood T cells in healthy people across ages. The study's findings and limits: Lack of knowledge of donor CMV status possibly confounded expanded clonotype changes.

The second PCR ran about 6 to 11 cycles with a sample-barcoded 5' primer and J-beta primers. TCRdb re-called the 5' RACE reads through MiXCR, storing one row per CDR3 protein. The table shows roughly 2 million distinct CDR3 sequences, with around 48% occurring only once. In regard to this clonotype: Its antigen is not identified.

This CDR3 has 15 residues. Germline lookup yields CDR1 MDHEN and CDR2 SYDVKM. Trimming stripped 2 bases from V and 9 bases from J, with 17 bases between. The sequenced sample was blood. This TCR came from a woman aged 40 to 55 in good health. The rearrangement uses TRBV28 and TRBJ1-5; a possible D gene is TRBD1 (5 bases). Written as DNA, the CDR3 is TGTGCCAGCAGTTTAATTGACGGACGGGGACGGCCCCAGCATTTT. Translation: CASSLIDGRGRPQHF.